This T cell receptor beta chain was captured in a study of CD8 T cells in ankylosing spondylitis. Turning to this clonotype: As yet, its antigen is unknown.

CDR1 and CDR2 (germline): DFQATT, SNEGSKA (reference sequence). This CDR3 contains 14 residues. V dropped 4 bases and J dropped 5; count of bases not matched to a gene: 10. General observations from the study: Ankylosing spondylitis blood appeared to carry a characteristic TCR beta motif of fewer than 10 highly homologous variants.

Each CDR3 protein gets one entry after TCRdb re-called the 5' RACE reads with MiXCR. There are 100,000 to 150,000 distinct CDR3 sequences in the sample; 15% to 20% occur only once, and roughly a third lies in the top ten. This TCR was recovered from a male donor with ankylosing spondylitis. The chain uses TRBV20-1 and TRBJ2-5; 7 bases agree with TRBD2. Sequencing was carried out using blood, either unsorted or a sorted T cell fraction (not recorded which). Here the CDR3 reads CSANAGARGETQYF. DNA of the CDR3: TGCAGTGCTAATGCGGGAGCCCGAGGGGAGACCCAGTACTTC.